This T cell receptor beta chain was found in a study of response to subunit inactivated influenza vaccine (dated by TCRdb to between 2018 and 2020). About the study as a whole: Deep quantitative profiling of the T cell receptor repertoire was used in the study to follow responses to a trivalent subunit inactivated influenza vaccine. Study-wide conclusions, independent of this receptor: According to the authors, only a limited number of new T cells may be recruited by each seasonal influenza vaccination.

As concerns this clonotype: It has no known antigen specificity. No much larger clonotype is one base removed from it; base qualities were not supplied.

The V end loses 3 bases and the J end loses 2 bases, and a stretch of 18 bases separates them. CDR1 and CDR2, per the germline V gene, are SGHDT and YYEEEE. From cysteine to phenylalanine, the CDR3 is 17 amino acids long. Of all the DNA, just the CDR3 is kept, 51 bases in frame from base 1. Library construction relied on RT-PCR. Sequencing was carried out with an Illumina HiSeq 2500. TCRdb trimmed the raw reads at Q25, called clones with MiXCR and kept productive beta chains. Rows with a matching CDR3 protein are joined into one entry that keeps the most common DNA and genes. The sample has 530,000 or so distinct CDR3 sequences on record, about 25% of them singletons. The ten largest clones take up 1.5% to 2% of the sample.

This receptor was taken from a man aged 45 to 65 who received an inactivated influenza vaccine. Donor details come from another sample of the same person, matched by shared clones. The sample here was CD4+ T cells sorted from PBMCs, taken 5 days after vaccination. The sequence joins TRBV5-6 to TRBJ2-1; the best D guess is TRBD2, with 5 bases matching. Read as DNA, the sequence is TGTGCCAGCAGCTCGTCATCCGGGGTAGCCACCTACAATGAGCAGTTCTTC. The encoded protein is CASSSSSGVATYNEQFF.